This T cell receptor (beta chain) was identified in a study of blood T cell repertoires in COVID-19. Study as a whole: Both acute and convalescent COVID-19 samples were obtained from the United States, Italy and Spain. PBMCs, B-cell-depleted T cells, or T cells were the source of the cDNA or gDNA that made up the material.

Per the authors' pipeline: Counts of nucleated cells, estimated from reference gene primer amplification, were obtained. Clones were read by immunoSEQ multiplex PCR, and TCRdb kept only the in-frame ones, dropping some. The V and J calls and clone size come from that table; D and trimming were worked out from the DNA. This repertoire shows around 130,000 clones, around three quarters found once; its top ten account for 16%. This CDR3 contains 14 residues. Looked up from germline, CDR1 is LNHDA and CDR2 is SQIVND (reference sequence). V gave up 10 bases and J gave up 1 base, with 13 bases separating them.

This TCR derives from a man aged 55 to 70 with active or convalescent COVID-19. Material for sequencing was peripheral blood. The rearrangement uses TRBV19 and TRBJ2-2; D is possibly TRBD1 (5 bases). Here the CDR3 reads CATRAELNTGELFF. The CDR3 nucleotides are TGTGCCACCAGGGCGGAATTGAACACCGGGGAGCTGTTTTTT. Together with reference TRBV19 and TRBJ2-2, the CDR3 gives the full variable domain: DGGITQSPKYLFRKEGQNVTLSCEQNLNHDAMYWYRQDPGQGLRLIYYSQIVNDFQKGDIAEGYSVSREKKESFPLTVTSAQKNPTAFYLCATRAELNTGELFFGEGSRLTVL.